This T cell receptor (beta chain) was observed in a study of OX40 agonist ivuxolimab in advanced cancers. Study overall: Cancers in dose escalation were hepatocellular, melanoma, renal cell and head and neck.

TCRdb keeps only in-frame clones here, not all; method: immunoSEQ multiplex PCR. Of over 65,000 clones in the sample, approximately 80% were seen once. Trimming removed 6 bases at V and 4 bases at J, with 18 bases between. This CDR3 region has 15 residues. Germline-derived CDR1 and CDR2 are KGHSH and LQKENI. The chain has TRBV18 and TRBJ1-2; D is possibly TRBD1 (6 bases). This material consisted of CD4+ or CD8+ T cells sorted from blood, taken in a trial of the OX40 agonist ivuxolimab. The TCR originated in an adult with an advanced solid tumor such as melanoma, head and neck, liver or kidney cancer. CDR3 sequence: CASSLPGQHPYGYTF. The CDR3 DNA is TGTGCCAGCTCCCTCCCCGGACAGCACCCCTATGGCTACACCTTC.